This TCR beta chain was captured in a study of memory B cells and T cells in multiple sclerosis. The data were produced by immunoSEQ multiplex PCR, yet TCRdb's version contains in-frame clones alone and is incomplete. This sample yields about 46,000 clones, of which roughly 87% are seen a single time; 1% to 1.3% belongs to the top ten. After stimulus-free culture, autoproliferating CFSE-dim and non-proliferating CFSE-high T cells were sequenced separately. Cultures began with some 52 million CFSE-labeled PBMCs, unstimulated for roughly seven days, with replicate wells pooled. As regards this clone: Its antigen is as yet unknown.

The sample consisted of PBMCs from blood kept in culture. This TCR was sampled from a human donor with multiple sclerosis.

In nucleotides, the CDR3 is TGTGCCTGGAGTAAATCGGGGGACTACACTGAAGCTTTCTTT. Its translation is CAWSKSGDYTEAFF. This chain links TRBV30 with TRBJ1-1; tentative D call: TRBD1 (5 bases). V was cut by 2 bases and J by 3 bases, with 13 bases left in between. Germline values: CDR1 GTSNPN, CDR2 SVGIG (reference sequence). The CDR3 sequence is 14 residues long. Full variable domain (missing parts from reference TRBV30 and TRBJ1-1): SQTIHQWPATLVQPVGSPLSLECTVEGTSNPNLYWYRQAAGRGLQLLFYSVGIGQISSEVPQNLSASRPQDRQFILSSKKLLLSDSGFYLCAWSKSGDYTEAFFGQGTRLTVV.